The next 18 T cell receptor beta chains were all read from a single sample in a study of T-cell reconstitution after alpha-beta-depleted transplantation in children. The TCRbeta library incorporated unique molecular identifiers. TCRdb re-derived calls from the PCR reads in MiXCR, one entry per CDR3 protein. Of around 600,000 distinct CDR3 sequences in the sample, over 9.5% were seen once. The source material was PBMCs from the stem cell graft donor, sampled from the stem cell graft. These TCRs come from a human donor who donated a stem cell graft to a child with acute myeloid leukemia.

This clonotype was detected only a few times. The V and J genes are TRBV29-1 and TRBJ2-7; D is possibly TRBD1 (6 bases). V lost 6 bases and J 1 base, leaving 13 bases between the germline ends. Germline CDR1 SQVTM, CDR2 ANQGSEA. The CDR3 loop spans 13 amino acids. The DNA of the CDR3 is TGCAGCGTCCCAGGGGTGGGATCCTACGAGCAGTACTTC. The encoded protein is CSVPGVGSYEQYF.

This clonotype has only a few counts. The V gene is TRBV20-1, the J gene TRBJ2-7, with a possible D match to TRBD2 (6 bases). The CDR3 totals 14 residues. Germline-derived CDR1 and CDR2 are DFQATT and SNEGSKA (reference sequence). V dropped 6 bases and J dropped 2 bases, with 17 bases sitting between them. DNA for the CDR3: TGCAGTGCGGCTGACGGGGACTTCACCTACGAGCAGTACTTC. It codes for CSAADGDFTYEQYF.

This sequence joins TRBV20-1 and TRBJ2-1, with TRBD2 matching 9 bases. Trimming at V came to 0 bases and at J to 8 bases, leaving 11 bases not matched to a gene. Germline CDR1 reads DFQATT; CDR2 reads SNEGSKA (reference sequence). The CDR3 runs 16 residues. DNA for the CDR3: TGCAGTGCTAGAGATTTGGTTAGCGGGAGTGCGGATGAGCAGTTCTTC. Translating it yields CSARDLVSGSADEQFF.

The sample holds a few counts of this clonotype. V and J are TRBV28 and TRBJ2-1; maybe TRBD1 (5 bases). Germline V gene sequence: CDR1 MDHEN, CDR2 SYDVKM. V lost 5 bases to trimming and J lost 7 bases, with 18 bases between them. The length of the CDR3 is 15 residues. The CDR3 sequence: CASSPTGPRRNEQFF. As DNA, the CDR3 is TGTGCCAGCAGTCCTACAGGCCCCCGTCGGAATGAGCAGTTCTTC.

This clonotype was detected many times. The chain is built from TRBV20-1 and TRBJ2-1; tentative D call: TRBD2 (5 bases). This CDR3 comprises 14 residues. The V and J ends lost 2 bases and 0 bases respectively, with 8 bases between them. The germline V gene has CDR1 DFQATT and CDR2 SNEGSKA (reference sequence). In nucleotides, the CDR3 is TGCAGTGCTAGAAGCGGAACCTCCTACAATGAGCAGTTCTTC. Protein product: CSARSGTSYNEQFF.

The chain carries TRBV28 and TRBJ1-1; a possible D gene is TRBD1 (5 bases). The CDR3 sequence is 18 residues long. V was clipped by 7 bases and J by 4 bases, with 28 bases between them. Germline CDR1 is MDHEN and CDR2 is SYDVKM. The CDR3 region is CASTTAPGQATAVTEAFF. The CDR3 bases are TGTGCCAGCACAACGGCACCGGGGCAAGCTACCGCTGTCACTGAAGCTTTCTTT. Based on the CDR3 plus reference TRBV28 and TRBJ1-1, the full variable domain is DVKVTQSSRYLVKRTGEKVFLECVQDMDHENMFWYRQDPGLGLRLIYFSYDVKMKEKGDIPEGYSVSREKKERFSLILESASTNQTSMYLCASTTAPGQATAVTEAFFGQGTRLTVV.

This clonotype has just a few counts. The chain has TRBV24-1 and TRBJ1-1; TRBD1 aligns across 9 bases. Germline V CDR1 and CDR2: KGHDR, SFDVKD. There are 18 residues in the CDR3. The ends lost 5 bases at V and 5 bases at J; junction bases unmatched: 17. CDR3 coding DNA: TGTGCCACCAGTGGCCAAACAGGGGGCGCAAAGGGGAGGACTGAAGCTTTCTTT. Protein: CATSGQTGGAKGRTEAFF.

The chain links TRBV3-1 to TRBJ2-5, with D maybe TRBD2 (5 bases). Per the germline V gene, CDR1 is LGHDT and CDR2 is YNNKEL (reference sequence). The CDR3 runs to 15 residues. Trimming took off 1 base at V and 5 bases at J, with 14 bases between the two ends. The CDR3 loop reads CASSQVLASWETQYF. CDR3 coding DNA: TGTGCCAGCAGCCAAGTGCTAGCCTCCTGGGAGACCCAGTACTTC.

This clonotype was counted between two and nine times. This chain uses TRBV29-1 with TRBJ1-4; D remains ambiguous. The CDR3 covers 12 residues. Germline CDR1 SQVTM, CDR2 ANQGSEA. V lost 6 bases to trimming and J lost 12 bases, with 17 bases between them. The CDR3 sequence is CSVGGGGVELFF. The DNA of the CDR3 is TGCAGCGTCGGAGGAGGCGGGGTGGAACTGTTTTTT.

This clonotype was detected only a few times. CDR3 bases: TGTGCCAGCAGCTCTACAGGGCAACCTAGCACAGATACGCAGTATTTT. It translates to CASSSTGQPSTDTQYF. The V call is TRBV7-9, the J call TRBJ2-3; D may be TRBD1 (6 bases). V lost 4 bases, J lost 0 bases, and 14 bases lay in between. This CDR3 comprises 16 residues. Germline loops: CDR1 SEHNR, CDR2 FQNEAQ (reference sequence). The full variable domain, with the rest looked up from reference TRBV7-9 and TRBJ2-3, is DTGVSQNPRHKITKRGQNVTFRCDPISEHNRLYWYRQTLGQGPEFLTYFQNEAQLEKSRLLSDRFSAERPKGSFSTLEIQRTEQGDSAMYLCASSSTGQPSTDTQYFGPGTRLTVL.

This clonotype has more than one count but fewer than ten. The chain employs TRBV3-1 and TRBJ1-1, with a tentative D call TRBD1 (5 bases). This CDR3 region has 13 residues. CDR1 and CDR2 from the germline V gene are LGHDT and YNNKEL (reference sequence). V shed 3 bases and J shed 3 bases, with 8 bases lying between them. The CDR3 DNA is TGTGCCAGCAGCCACCAGGGTGACACTGAAGCTTTCTTT. Translated: CASSHQGDTEAFF. The whole variable domain, filled in from reference TRBV3-1 and TRBJ1-1, reads DTAVSQTPKYLVTQMGNDKSIKCEQNLGHDTMYWYKQDSKKFLKIMFSYNNKELIINETVPNRFSPKSPDKAHLNLHINSLELGDSAVYFCASSHQGDTEAFFGQGTRLTVV.

This clonotype was counted a few times. The gene calls are TRBV5-1 and TRBJ2-7; D may be TRBD1 (6 bases). In germline, CDR1 is SGHRS, CDR2 YFSETQ. The length of the CDR3 is 12 residues. The V and J ends lost 5 bases and 3 bases respectively, with 9 bases between them. CDR3 in amino acids: CASSKQGYEQYF. CDR3 bases: TGCGCCAGCAGTAAACAGGGCTACGAGCAGTACTTC.

The rearrangement joins TRBV7-9 to TRBJ1-2; D unresolved. CDR1 SEHNR and CDR2 FQNEAQ come from the germline V gene (reference sequence). This CDR3 contains 15 residues. The V end lost 0 bases, the J end lost 7 bases, and 15 bases lay between the germline ends. The DNA of the CDR3 is TGTGCCAGCAGCTTAGCTACCGGACCCCTCTTTGGCTACACCTTC. Its translation: CASSLATGPLFGYTF.

This rearrangement joins TRBV6-6 to TRBJ2-3, with D hard to call. Germline CDR1 is MNHNY and CDR2 is SVGAGI (reference sequence). Trimming took 7 bases from V and 2 from J, leaving 10 bases between them. This CDR3 contains 13 residues. CDR3: CASKSTVTDTQYF. CDR3 nucleotide sequence: TGTGCCAGCAAGAGCACGGTCACAGATACGCAGTATTTT.

The chain couples TRBV5-6 to TRBJ1-2; D may be TRBD1 (6 bases). In germline, CDR1 is SGHDT, CDR2 YYEEEE. This CDR3 comprises 15 residues. Trimming shortened V by 0 bases and J by 5 bases, and 14 bases separated the two germline ends. CDR3 in amino acids: CASSLGRQGKYGYTF. The DNA for the CDR3 is TGTGCCAGCAGCTTGGGACGTCAGGGGAAATATGGCTACACCTTC.

This clonotype has a handful of counts. The rearrangement joins TRBV7-8 to TRBJ1-2; D is perhaps TRBD1 (5 bases). The CDR3 totals 13 residues. The germline gives CDR1 SGHVS, CDR2 FQNEAQ. Trimming removed 4 bases from V and 8 bases from J, with 14 bases in between. The CDR3 bases are TGTGCCAGCAGCTCGGGACCCACCGGCGGCTACACCTTC. Translating it yields CASSSGPTGGYTF.

This clonotype was detected only a few times. The genes are TRBV6-1 and TRBJ2-3; D gene unclear. The CDR3 has 16 amino acids. Germline V gene data show CDR1 as MNHNS and CDR2 as SASEGT. V shed 6 bases and J shed 1 base, with 17 bases lying between them. CDR3 region: CASSPAAYPRTDTQYF. Written as DNA, the CDR3 is TGTGCCAGCAGCCCTGCGGCCTACCCGCGCACAGATACGCAGTATTTT.

The chain uses TRBV5-8 and TRBJ1-6; 9 bases match TRBD1. J was trimmed by 10 bases and V by 0 bases; bases with no gene match: 5. Germline CDR1 reads SGHTS; CDR2 reads YDEGEE. The CDR3 is 15 amino acids. The CDR3 DNA is TGTGCCAGCAGCTTGGGGGACAGGGTCGGGTCACCCCTCCACTTT. This sequence encodes CASSLGDRVGSPLHF.